The clone carrying this T cell receptor beta chain was detected ten times or more. CDR3 length equals 18 residues. The sample belongs to a study of blood T cell repertoires in COVID-19. In the original workflow: Amplification from reference gene primers served as the basis for estimated nucleated cell counts. Profiling relied on immunoSEQ multiplex PCR, and the TCRdb table lists in-frame clones only, not all of them. V and J calls plus clone size are reproduced from that table; the DNA served to infer D and trimming. Of tens of thousands of clones detected, roughly 78% appear once; the ten largest clones hold 20% to 25%.

This clonotype was sampled from a human donor in a cohort sampled during active COVID-19. This chain links TRBV21-1 with TRBJ2-2; TRBD2 is taken as the D call from the table, unchecked against the DNA. TRBV21-1 is a listed pseudogene. Input material: peripheral blood. The CDR3 loop reads CASSKDSHGGGLTGELFF. The CDR3 DNA reads TGTGCCAGCAGCAAAGATTCCCACGGGGGAGGGTTAACCGGGGAGCTGTTTTTT.